These 21 T cell receptor beta chains came from one sample sequenced in a study of regulatory T cells in long-lasting Graves disease. With iRepertoire HTBI primers and Arm-PCR of CDR3 regions, TCR beta libraries were built. TCRdb passed the multiplex PCR reads through MiXCR, listing each CDR3 protein once. This repertoire shows fewer than 650,000 distinct CDR3 sequences, roughly 16% found once; its top ten account for around 18%. The time point here: newly diagnosed GD, antithyroid drugs for less than 3 months. Extracted PBMC RNA gave rise to the TCR library. This sample was shared with a second study, whose subject was T cells in Graves' hyperthyroidism and ophthalmopathy.

The sequencing used peripheral blood mononuclear cells (PBMCs), collected at new diagnosis, from a patient treated with antithyroid drugs. These TCRs come from a woman younger than 45 with Graves disease.

The chain couples TRBV3-1 to TRBJ2-1; tentatively, D is TRBD1 or TRBD2 (6 bases each). Germline V lookup: CDR1 LGHDT, CDR2 YNNKEL (reference sequence). The CDR3 covers 14 residues. The ends were cut back, 2 bases at V and 8 bases at J, with 13 bases in the middle. CDR3 sequence reads: CASSQMQGRHEQFF. CDR3 in DNA: TGTGCCAGCAGCCAAATGCAGGGGAGGCATGAGCAGTTCTTC.

This clonotype showed up just a few times. This may stem from a read error, because a much larger clone lies one nucleotide away. CDR3 sequence: CAISLALGYGYTF. DNA for the CDR3: TGTGCCATCAGCCTCGCCTTGGGCTATGGCTACACCTTC. The chain recombines TRBV10-3 with TRBJ1-2; no reliable D call. V lost 6 bases and J lost 4, with 12 bases in between. This CDR3 region has 13 residues. Germline V gene sequence: CDR1 ENHRY, CDR2 SYGVKD.

At least ten counts were recorded for this clonotype. J is TRBJ2-2 and V is TRBV20-1, with D perhaps given as TRBD1 or TRBD2 (5 bases each). Per the germline V gene, CDR1 is DFQATT and CDR2 is SNEGSKA (reference sequence). V was trimmed by 2 bases and J by 1 base, leaving 17 bases between them. The CDR3 contains 17 residues. CDR3 protein: CSARPFGAGMNTGELFF. Here the CDR3 DNA reads TGCAGTGCTAGACCCTTCGGGGCAGGCATGAACACCGGGGAGCTGTTTTTT.

This clonotype showed up many times. The chain joins TRBV5-1 to TRBJ2-1; 8 nucleotides agree with TRBD2. Germline CDR1 reads SGHRS; CDR2 reads YFSETQ. The junction had 3 bases not matched to a gene; V was cut back by 4 bases and J by 0 bases. This CDR3 has 15 amino acids. The CDR3 DNA sequence: TGCGCCAGCAGCCAAGCGGGAGACTCCTACAATGAGCAGTTCTTC. Protein product: CASSQAGDSYNEQFF.

V usage is TRBV7-9 and J usage is TRBJ1-2, with 9 bases that match TRBD1. This CDR3 has 15 amino acids. Trimming at V came to 5 bases and at J to 3 bases, leaving 7 bases not matched to a gene. The germline CDR1 and CDR2 sequences are SEHNR and FQNEAQ (reference sequence). The CDR3, as DNA: TGTGCCAGCAGCCTACTCCGGGACAGGGACTATGGCTACACCTTC. This sequence encodes CASSLLRDRDYGYTF.

Many counts were recorded for this clonotype. This sequence joins TRBV6-1 and TRBJ2-3, with 7 bases fitting TRBD1. CDR3 length equals 15 residues. The J segment lost 4 bases and the V segment lost 0 bases, leaving 4 bases of the junction unmatched. Per germline, CDR1 MNHNS and CDR2 SASEGT. The CDR3 sequence is CASSEALTGADTQYF. The CDR3 nucleotides are TGTGCCAGCAGTGAAGCGTTAACAGGGGCAGATACGCAGTATTTT.

This clonotype was observed many times. This sequence joins TRBV12-3 or TRBV12-4 and TRBJ2-1, with 7 bases lining up with TRBD1. The trim removed 7 bases at V and 0 bases at J, leaving 9 bases unmatched. The CDR3 contains 16 residues. The CDR3 spells CASTAVRDSSYNEQFF. Written as DNA, the CDR3 is TGTGCCAGCACCGCCGTACGGGACAGCTCCTACAATGAGCAGTTCTTC.

This clonotype was picked up many times. The V call is TRBV28, the J call TRBJ2-7, with a tentative D call TRBD1 (5 bases). V dropped 3 bases and J dropped 9 bases, with 15 bases sitting between them. Germline V gene sequence: CDR1 MDHEN, CDR2 SYDVKM. This CDR3 has 13 residues. Written as DNA, the CDR3 is TGTGCCAGCAGTTTGAGCACAGGTTCGGGGCAGTACTTC. It specifies CASSLSTGSGQYF.

This clonotype came up many times. The V call is TRBV6-1, the J call TRBJ1-1; no clear D. Germline values: CDR1 MNHNS, CDR2 SASEGT. Trimming removed 8 bases from V and 0 bases from J, with 13 bases in between. The CDR3 is 14 amino acids. The CDR3 bases are TGTGCCAGCCTTCCCCGAGCCATGAACACTGAAGCTTTCTTT. This codes for CASLPRAMNTEAFF.

At least ten counts were recorded for this clonotype. J is TRBJ1-1 and V is TRBV19; D gene unclear. CDR1 and CDR2 from the germline V gene are LNHDA and SQIVND (reference sequence). The CDR3 spans 12 residues. V was pared by 1 base and J by 8 bases, with 8 bases between. CDR3 nucleotide sequence: TGTGCCAGTAGTATAGGCGCAAACGAAGCTTTCTTT. The encoded protein is CASSIGANEAFF.

This clonotype occurred a few times. The chain is built from TRBV5-1 and TRBJ1-1; D might be TRBD1 (6 bases). The CDR3 length is 15 residues. V was cut by 0 bases and J by 3 bases, with 12 bases left in between. CDR1 is SGHRS, CDR2 YFSETQ, per germline. CDR3 amino acids: CASSLEGGADTEAFF. In DNA form, the CDR3 reads TGCGCCAGCAGCTTGGAGGGGGGGGCGGACACTGAAGCTTTCTTT.

The rearrangement uses TRBV2 and TRBJ1-1; D call uncertain. This CDR3 region has 13 residues. Germline V lookup: CDR1 SNHLY, CDR2 FYNNEI. With 4 bases removed from V and 0 bases from J, the gap between germline ends came to 6 bases. The chain's CDR3 is CASSVWMNTEAFF. DNA of the CDR3: TGTGCCAGCAGTGTATGGATGAACACTGAAGCTTTCTTT.

This clonotype was counted many times. The chain recombines TRBV20-1 with TRBJ2-5, with no clear D. Looked up from germline, CDR1 is DFQATT and CDR2 is SNEGSKA (reference sequence). With 1 base removed from V and 2 bases from J, the gap between germline ends came to 11 bases. The CDR3 runs to 14 residues. CDR3 DNA sequence: TGCAGTGCTAGAGGGGCTTACGGGCAAGAGACCCAGTACTTC. As protein: CSARGAYGQETQYF.

The CDR3 sequence: CASSRDSGMSYNEQFF. The CDR3 DNA follows: TGCGCCAGCAGCCGTGATAGCGGGATGTCCTACAATGAGCAGTTCTTC. The genes are TRBV5-1 and TRBJ2-1; TRBD2 agrees at 8 bases. Unmatched junction bases numbered 7, after V lost 4 bases and J lost 1 base. Looked up from germline, CDR1 is SGHRS and CDR2 is YFSETQ. This CDR3 comprises 16 residues. Full variable domain (missing parts from reference TRBV5-1 and TRBJ2-1): KAGVTQTPRYLIKTRGQQVTLSCSPISGHRSVSWYQQTPGQGLQFLFEYFSETQRNKGNFPGRFSGRQFSNSRSEMNVSTLELGDSALYLCASSRDSGMSYNEQFFGPGTRLTVL.

The chain employs TRBV20-1 and TRBJ1-5; no reliable D call. The V end lost 1 base, the J end lost 7 bases, and 17 bases lay between the germline ends. There are 15 residues in the CDR3. Germline V gene lookup returns CDR1 DFQATT and CDR2 SNEGSKA (reference sequence). The CDR3 DNA is TGCAGTGCTAGAGCTTACGATGGATCGGGACAGCCCCAGCATTTT. It yields the protein CSARAYDGSGQPQHF.

This clonotype occurred many times. The V call is TRBV28, the J call TRBJ1-3; D gene uncertain. Germline CDR1 reads MDHEN; CDR2 reads SYDVKM. The CDR3 length is 12 residues. V was shortened by 5 bases and J by 7 bases, with 9 bases between the two germline ends. For the CDR3, the DNA is TGTGCCAGCAGTGTGAAACGGAACACCATATATTTT. Its protein product is CASSVKRNTIYF. Drawing the rest from reference TRBV28 and TRBJ1-3, the complete variable domain is DVKVTQSSRYLVKRTGEKVFLECVQDMDHENMFWYRQDPGLGLRLIYFSYDVKMKEKGDIPEGYSVSREKKERFSLILESASTNQTSMYLCASSVKRNTIYFGEGSWLTVV.

This clonotype appeared many times. For the CDR3, the DNA is TGTGCCAGCGGGGGTCACCTCCTCAATCAGCCCCAGCATTTT. As protein: CASGGHLLNQPQHF. The chain has TRBV28 and TRBJ1-5, with TRBD1 as a possible D gene (5 bases). Trimming pared 8 bases from V and 3 bases from J, leaving 14 bases between. The germline V gene encodes CDR1 MDHEN and CDR2 SYDVKM. This CDR3 is 14 amino acids long. The complete variable domain, with remaining parts taken from reference TRBV28 and TRBJ1-5, reads DVKVTQSSRYLVKRTGEKVFLECVQDMDHENMFWYRQDPGLGLRLIYFSYDVKMKEKGDIPEGYSVSREKKERFSLILESASTNQTSMYLCASGGHLLNQPQHFGDGTRLSIL.

This rearrangement joins TRBV14 to TRBJ2-3, with D unclear. The last part of the DNA fits TRBJ1-5 better; the J call may be wrong. The CDR3 sequence is 12 residues long. Germline CDR1 reads SGHDN; CDR2 reads FVKESK. The CDR3 region has the DNA TGTGCCAGCAGCCAAGGGACGGCGGGGCAGCATTTT. Its translation is CASSQGTAGQHF.

The CDR3 reads CASNMLSSTDTQYF. Written as DNA, the CDR3 is TGTGCCAGCAACATGCTCTCTAGCACAGATACGCAGTATTTT. The genes are TRBV5-6 and TRBJ2-3; no firm D call. The CDR3 contains 14 residues. V lost 6 bases to trimming and J lost 0 bases, with 11 bases between them. Germline-derived CDR1 and CDR2 are SGHDT and YYEEEE. The variable domain in full, completed from reference TRBV5-6 and TRBJ2-3, reads DAGVTQSPTHLIKTRGQQVTLRCSPKSGHDTVSWYQQALGQGPQFIFQYYEEEERQRGNFPDRFSGHQFPNYSSELNVNALLLGDSALYLCASNMLSSTDTQYFGPGTRLTVL.

The chain joins TRBV6-1 to TRBJ2-7, with D maybe TRBD1 (6 bases). CDR1 is MNHNS, CDR2 SASEGT, per germline. The CDR3 totals 15 residues. V lost 5 bases, J lost 3 bases, and 17 bases lay in between. DNA of the CDR3: TGTGCCAGCAGTCGCGTCCCGGACAGATACTACGAGCAGTACTTC. Amino acids: CASSRVPDRYYEQYF.

This clonotype was seen more than once but under ten times. This chain joins TRBV7-9 and TRBJ1-4, with D tentatively TRBD1 (6 bases). V dropped 5 bases and J dropped 1 base, with 8 bases sitting between them. CDR3 length: 14 residues. In germline, CDR1 is SEHNR, CDR2 FQNEAQ (reference sequence). Here the CDR3 DNA reads TGTGCCAGCAGCGTGGACAGAACTAATGAAAAACTGTTTTTT. This sequence encodes CASSVDRTNEKLFF.